What follows is one T cell receptor (beta chain) and its context. As yet, its antigen is unknown. The sample comes from a study of human T cells and chemical hapten exposure. Whole-study findings and limits: Large CDR3 similarity clusters arose significantly more often from expanded TCRs than from controls.

The library tagged each cDNA molecule with unique molecular identifiers. MiXCR was run by TCRdb on the RACE reads, yielding one entry per CDR3 protein. This table holds about 160,000 distinct CDR3 sequences, about 27% found once. The sample's time point: patch test 3, about 24 weeks after DPC sensitization. Regarding treatment: therapeutic diphenylcyclopropenone sensitization with weekly scalp DPC. Alopecia patients, 18 to 70 years old and DPC-suitable, served as donors. CDR3 size: 12 residues. Trimming at V came to 4 bases and at J to 8 bases, leaving 0 bases not matched to a gene. Germline lookup yields CDR1 SNHLY and CDR2 FYNNEI.

Specimen: whole blood, collected in connection with sensitization to the hapten diphenylcyclopropenone (DPC). This clonotype originated in a woman younger than 30 with alopecia areata. Some clones in this sample may be carry-over from other donors' samples. The J gene is TRBJ1-4, the V gene TRBV2, with 8 bases identical to TRBD1. The CDR3 bases are TGTGCCAGCAGTGGGACAGGGGAAAAACTGTTTTTT. Translating gives CASSGTGEKLFF.